This T cell receptor (beta chain) was identified during a study of blood T cells in healthy people across ages. Using a J-beta primer mix together with a sample-barcoded 5' primer, a second PCR was run for about 6 to 12 cycles. A template-switch adaptor that had 12 random nucleotides put a tag on each cDNA molecule. One entry per CDR3 protein, called by TCRdb with MiXCR from the 5' RACE reads. The sample includes 1.6 million or so distinct CDR3 sequences, roughly 32% of them seen just once. The donors, all healthy, were Caucasians living in Russia, aged about 6 to 90. Peripheral blood samples of 9.5 to 10 milliliters were drawn from each donor. Trimming at V came to 6 bases and at J to 2 bases, leaving 4 bases not matched to a gene. CDR3 length: 14 residues. This clonotype was detected ten times or more.

This clonotype originated in a woman in her 30s in good health. The genes are TRBV12-3 or TRBV12-4 and TRBJ2-5, with TRBD2 matching over 9 bases. The sequencing input was blood. The chain's CDR3 is CASRSSGGQETQYF. DNA of the CDR3: TGTGCCAGCAGGTCAAGCGGGGGGCAAGAGACCCAGTACTTC.